This TCR beta chain was retrieved from a study of cytomegalovirus exposure and HLA in healthy donors. CDR3 length: 17 amino acids. The V gene's germline CDR1 is SGDLS and CDR2 YYNGEE. V was pared by 0 bases and J by 2 bases, with 10 bases of the junction left unmatched. It was with 60 Vbeta and 13 Jbeta primers that the PCR ran. Measured with immunoSEQ multiplex PCR; TCRdb has only the in-frame clones, and not every one. The table shows approximately 160,000 clones, with 70% to 80% occurring only once. This clone has just a few counts. The sequence came from a woman aged 25 to 45 in good health and CMV-seropositive. Sequencing was carried out using PBMCs. This sequence joins TRBV9 and TRBJ2-5; 7 bases are shared with TRBD2. DNA for the CDR3: TGTGCCAGCAGCGTAGAAGGAGGCGGGAGAGGTCAAGAGACCCAGTACTTC. It translates to CASSVEGGGRGQETQYF.